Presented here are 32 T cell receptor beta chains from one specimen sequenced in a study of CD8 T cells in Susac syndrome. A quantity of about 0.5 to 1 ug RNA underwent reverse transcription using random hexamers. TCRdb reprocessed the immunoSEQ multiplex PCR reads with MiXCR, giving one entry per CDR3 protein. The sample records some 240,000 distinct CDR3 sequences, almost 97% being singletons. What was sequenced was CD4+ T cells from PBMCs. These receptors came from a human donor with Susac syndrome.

The CDR3 coding sequence is TGTGCCACCAGCAGGGACCCGGGACTAGCAGCCAATGAGCAGTTCTTC. Protein product: CATSRDPGLAANEQFF. The rearrangement uses TRBV15 and TRBJ2-1; 9 nucleotides align to TRBD2. Trimming at V came to 3 bases and at J to 6 bases, leaving 9 bases not matched to a gene. The length of the CDR3 is 16 residues. The germline gives CDR1 LNHNV, CDR2 YYDKDF (reference sequence).

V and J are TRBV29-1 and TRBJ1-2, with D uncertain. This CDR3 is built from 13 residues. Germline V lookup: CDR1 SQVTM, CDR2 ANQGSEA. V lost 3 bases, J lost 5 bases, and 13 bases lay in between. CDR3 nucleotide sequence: TGCAGCGTTGACGTTTCGGGCCCTTATGGCTACACCTTC. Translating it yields CSVDVSGPYGYTF. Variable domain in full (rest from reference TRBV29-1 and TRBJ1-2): SAVISQKPSRDICQRGTSLTIQCQVDSQVTMMFWYRQQPGQSLTLIATANQGSEATYESGFVIDKFPISRPNLTFSTLTVSNMSPEDSSIYLCSVDVSGPYGYTFGSGTRLTVV.

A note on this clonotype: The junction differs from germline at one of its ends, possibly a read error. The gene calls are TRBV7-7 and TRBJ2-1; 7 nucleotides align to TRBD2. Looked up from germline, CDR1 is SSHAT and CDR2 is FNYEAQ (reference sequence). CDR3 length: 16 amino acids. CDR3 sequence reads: CASSPGGHTMNNEQFF. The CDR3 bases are TGTGCTAGCAGTCCGGGGGGTCATACCATGAACAATGAGCAGTTCTTC.

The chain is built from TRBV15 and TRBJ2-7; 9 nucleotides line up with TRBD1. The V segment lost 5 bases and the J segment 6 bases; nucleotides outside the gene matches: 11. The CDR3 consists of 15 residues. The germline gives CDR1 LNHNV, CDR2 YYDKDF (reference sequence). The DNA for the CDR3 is TGTGCCACCAGCGTACGGGACAGGGTGAAGAGCGAGCAGTACTTC. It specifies CATSVRDRVKSEQYF.

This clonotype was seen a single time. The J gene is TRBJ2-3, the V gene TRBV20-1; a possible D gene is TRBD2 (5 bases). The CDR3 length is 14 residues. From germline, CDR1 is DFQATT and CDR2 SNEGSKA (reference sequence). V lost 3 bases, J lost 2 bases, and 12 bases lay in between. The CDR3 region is CSARPGGTTDTQYF. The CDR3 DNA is TGCAGTGCTAGGCCCGGAGGCACCACAGATACGCAGTATTTT.

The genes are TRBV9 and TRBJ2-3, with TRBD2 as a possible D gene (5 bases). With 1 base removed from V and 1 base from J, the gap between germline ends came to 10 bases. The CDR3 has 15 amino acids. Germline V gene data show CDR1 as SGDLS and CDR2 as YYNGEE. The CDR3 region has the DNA TGTGCCAGCAGCGTACTCCAGAGGGGCACAGATACGCAGTATTTT. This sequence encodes CASSVLQRGTDTQYF.

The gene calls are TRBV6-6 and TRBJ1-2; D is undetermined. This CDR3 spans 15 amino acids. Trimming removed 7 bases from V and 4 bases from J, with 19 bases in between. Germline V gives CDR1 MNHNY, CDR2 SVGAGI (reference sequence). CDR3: CASTPPGRDTYGYTF. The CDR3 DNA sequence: TGTGCCAGCACCCCCCCCGGGCGGGATACCTATGGCTACACCTTC.

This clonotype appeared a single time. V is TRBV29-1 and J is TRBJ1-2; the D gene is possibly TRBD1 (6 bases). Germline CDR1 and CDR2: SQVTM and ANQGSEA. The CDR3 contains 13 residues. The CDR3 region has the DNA TGCAGTGTGAAGGGGGATTCGGACTATGGCTACACCTTC. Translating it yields CSVKGDSDYGYTF.

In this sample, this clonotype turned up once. The CDR3 is CASSYRSAGGYTF. Written as DNA, the CDR3 is TGTGCCAGCAGTTACCGGTCTGCTGGTGGCTACACCTTC. The chain employs TRBV6-2 or TRBV6-3 and TRBJ1-2; no definite D call. Trimming shortened V by 2 bases and J by 7 bases, and 11 bases separated the two germline ends. Germline CDR1 MNHEY, CDR2 SVGEGT. There are 13 residues in the CDR3.

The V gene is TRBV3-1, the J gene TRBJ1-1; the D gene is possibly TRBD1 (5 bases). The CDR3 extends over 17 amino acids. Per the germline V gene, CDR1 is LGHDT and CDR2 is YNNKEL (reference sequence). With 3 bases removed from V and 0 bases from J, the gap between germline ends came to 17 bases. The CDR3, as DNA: TGTGCCAGCAGCCAGACGGGACGGAACACAGTGAACACTGAAGCTTTCTTT. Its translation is CASSQTGRNTVNTEAFF.

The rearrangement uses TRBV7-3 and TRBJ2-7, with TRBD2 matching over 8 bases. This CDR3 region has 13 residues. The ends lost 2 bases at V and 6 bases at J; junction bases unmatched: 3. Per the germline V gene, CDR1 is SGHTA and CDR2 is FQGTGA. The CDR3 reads CASSLYREGEQYF. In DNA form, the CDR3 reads TGTGCCAGCAGCTTATATCGGGAGGGCGAGCAGTACTTC.

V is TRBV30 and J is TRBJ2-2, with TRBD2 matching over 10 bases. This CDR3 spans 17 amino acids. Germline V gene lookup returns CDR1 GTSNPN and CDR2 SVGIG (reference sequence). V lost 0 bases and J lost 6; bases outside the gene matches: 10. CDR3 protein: CAWSVARTSGHPGELFF. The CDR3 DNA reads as TGTGCCTGGAGTGTAGCCCGGACTAGCGGTCATCCCGGGGAGCTGTTTTTT.

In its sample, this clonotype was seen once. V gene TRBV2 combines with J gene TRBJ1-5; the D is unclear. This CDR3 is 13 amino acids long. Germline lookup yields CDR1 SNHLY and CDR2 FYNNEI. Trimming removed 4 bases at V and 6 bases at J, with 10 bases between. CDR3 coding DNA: TGTGCCAGCAGTGTGACCGAGGGTCAGCCCCAGCATTTT. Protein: CASSVTEGQPQHF.

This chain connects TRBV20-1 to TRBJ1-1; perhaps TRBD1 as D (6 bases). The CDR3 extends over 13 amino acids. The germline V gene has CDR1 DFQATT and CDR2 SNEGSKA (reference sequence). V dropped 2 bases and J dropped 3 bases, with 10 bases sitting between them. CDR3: CSARTQGHTEAFF. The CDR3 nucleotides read TGCAGTGCTAGAACCCAGGGGCACACTGAAGCTTTCTTT.

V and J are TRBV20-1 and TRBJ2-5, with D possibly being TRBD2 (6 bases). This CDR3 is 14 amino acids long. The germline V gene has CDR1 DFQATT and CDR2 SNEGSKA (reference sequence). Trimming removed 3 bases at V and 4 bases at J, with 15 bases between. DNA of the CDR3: TGCAGTGCTAGGCCAACATGGGGAGGAGAGACCCAGTACTTC. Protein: CSARPTWGGETQYF.

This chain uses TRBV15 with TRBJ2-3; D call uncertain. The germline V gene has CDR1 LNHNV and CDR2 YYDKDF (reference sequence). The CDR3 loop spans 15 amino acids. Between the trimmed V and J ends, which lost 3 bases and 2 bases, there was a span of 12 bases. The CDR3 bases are TGTGCCACCAGCAGTTACCCAAGCGTCACAGATACGCAGTATTTT. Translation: CATSSYPSVTDTQYF.

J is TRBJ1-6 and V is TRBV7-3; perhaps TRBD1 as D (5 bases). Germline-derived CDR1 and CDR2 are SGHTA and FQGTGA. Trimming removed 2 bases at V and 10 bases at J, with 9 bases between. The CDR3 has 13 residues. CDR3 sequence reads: CASSLVEGSPLHF. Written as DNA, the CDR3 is TGTGCCAGCAGCTTAGTCGAGGGGTCACCCCTCCACTTT.

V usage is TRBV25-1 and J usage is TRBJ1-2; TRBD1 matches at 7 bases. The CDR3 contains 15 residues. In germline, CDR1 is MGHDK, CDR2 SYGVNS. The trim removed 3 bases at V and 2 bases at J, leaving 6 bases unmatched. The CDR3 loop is CASSETGMLNYGYTF. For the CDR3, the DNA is TGTGCCAGCAGTGAGACAGGGATGTTAAACTATGGCTACACCTTC.

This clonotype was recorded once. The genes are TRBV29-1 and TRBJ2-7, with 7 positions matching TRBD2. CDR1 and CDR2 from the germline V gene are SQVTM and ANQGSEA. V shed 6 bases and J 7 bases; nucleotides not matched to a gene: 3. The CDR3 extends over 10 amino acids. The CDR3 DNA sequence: TGCAGCGTGGGGGGGACGGAGCAGTACTTC. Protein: CSVGGTEQYF.

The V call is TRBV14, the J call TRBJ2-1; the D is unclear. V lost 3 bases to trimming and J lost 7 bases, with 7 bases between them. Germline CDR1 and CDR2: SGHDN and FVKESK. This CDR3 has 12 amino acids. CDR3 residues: CASSQVMNEQFF. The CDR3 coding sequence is TGTGCCAGCAGCCAGGTCATGAATGAGCAGTTCTTC.

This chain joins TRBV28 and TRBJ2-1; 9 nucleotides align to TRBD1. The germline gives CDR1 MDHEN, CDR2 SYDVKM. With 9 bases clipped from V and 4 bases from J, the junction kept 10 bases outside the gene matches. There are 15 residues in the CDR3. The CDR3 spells CASIKRTGDYNEQFF. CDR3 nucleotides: TGTGCCAGTATCAAAAGGACAGGGGATTACAATGAGCAGTTCTTC.

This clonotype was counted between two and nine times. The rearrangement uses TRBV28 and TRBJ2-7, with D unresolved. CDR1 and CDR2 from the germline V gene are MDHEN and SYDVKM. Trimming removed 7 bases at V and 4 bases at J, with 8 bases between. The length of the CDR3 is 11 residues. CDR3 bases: TGTGCCAGCAAGGGTGGGTACGAGCAGTACTTC. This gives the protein CASKGGYEQYF.

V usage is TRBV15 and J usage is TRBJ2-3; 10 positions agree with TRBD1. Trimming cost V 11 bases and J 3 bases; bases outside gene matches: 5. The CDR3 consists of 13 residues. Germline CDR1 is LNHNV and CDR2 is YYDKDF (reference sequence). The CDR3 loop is CAVRTGGTDTQYF. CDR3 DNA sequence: TGTGCCGTCCGGACAGGGGGGACAGATACGCAGTATTTT.

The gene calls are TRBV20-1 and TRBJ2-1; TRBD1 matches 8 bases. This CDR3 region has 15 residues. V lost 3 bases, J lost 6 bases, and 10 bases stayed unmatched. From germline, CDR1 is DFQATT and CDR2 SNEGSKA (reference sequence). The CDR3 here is CSARGTGLGINEQFF. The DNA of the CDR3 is TGCAGTGCTAGGGGGACAGGTCTAGGAATCAATGAGCAGTTCTTC.

The CDR3 spells CSVAGGSQETQYF. In DNA form, the CDR3 reads TGCAGCGTTGCCGGAGGGAGCCAAGAGACCCAGTACTTC. The V gene is TRBV29-1, the J gene TRBJ2-5; D possibly corresponds to TRBD2 (6 bases). Deletions cut 4 bases from V and 1 base from J, with 10 bases between. The germline V gene encodes CDR1 SQVTM and CDR2 ANQGSEA. The CDR3 totals 13 residues.

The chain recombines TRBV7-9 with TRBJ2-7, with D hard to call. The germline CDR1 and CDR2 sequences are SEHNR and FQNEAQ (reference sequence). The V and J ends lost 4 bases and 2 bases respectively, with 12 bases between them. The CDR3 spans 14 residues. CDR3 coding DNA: TGTGCCAGCAGCTCCGGTGGGATCACCTACGAGCAGTACTTC. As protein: CASSSGGITYEQYF.

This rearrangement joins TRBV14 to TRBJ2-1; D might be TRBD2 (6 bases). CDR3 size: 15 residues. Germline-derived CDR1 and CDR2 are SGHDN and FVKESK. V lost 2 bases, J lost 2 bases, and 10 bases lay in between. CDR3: CASSQPGLPYNEQFF. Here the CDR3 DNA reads TGTGCCAGCAGCCAACCGGGACTCCCCTACAATGAGCAGTTCTTC.

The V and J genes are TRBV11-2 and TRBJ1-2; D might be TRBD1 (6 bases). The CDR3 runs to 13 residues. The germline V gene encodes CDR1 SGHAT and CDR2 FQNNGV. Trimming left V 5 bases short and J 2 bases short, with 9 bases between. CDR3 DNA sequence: TGTGCCAGCAGCCGGGACATGAACTATGGCTACACCTTC. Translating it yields CASSRDMNYGYTF.

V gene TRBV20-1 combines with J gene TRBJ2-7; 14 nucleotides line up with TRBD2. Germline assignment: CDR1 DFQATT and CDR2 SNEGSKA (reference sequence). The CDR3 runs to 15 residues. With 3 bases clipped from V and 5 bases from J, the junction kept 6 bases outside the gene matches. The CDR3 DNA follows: TGCAGTGCTAGGATGACTAGCGGGAGGGCAAACGAGCAGTACTTC. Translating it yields CSARMTSGRANEQYF.

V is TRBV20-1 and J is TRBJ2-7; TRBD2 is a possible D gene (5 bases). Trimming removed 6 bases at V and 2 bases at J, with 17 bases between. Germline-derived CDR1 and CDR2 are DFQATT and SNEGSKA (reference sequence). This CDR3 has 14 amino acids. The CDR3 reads CSAPRSGGAYEQYF. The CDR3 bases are TGCAGTGCCCCACGTTCCGGAGGCGCCTACGAGCAGTACTTC.

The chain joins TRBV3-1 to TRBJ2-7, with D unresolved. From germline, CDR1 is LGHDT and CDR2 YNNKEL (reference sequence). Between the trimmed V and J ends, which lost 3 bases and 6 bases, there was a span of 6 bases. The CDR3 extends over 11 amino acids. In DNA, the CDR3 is TGTGCCAGCAGCCAGACCGGCGAGCAGTACTTC. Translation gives CASSQTGEQYF.

The DNA of the CDR3 is TGCGCCAGCAGTCAGAACAGCGGAACCTACGAGCAGTACTTC. Amino acids: CASSQNSGTYEQYF. The chain recombines TRBV5-1 with TRBJ2-7, with a tentative D call TRBD2 (5 bases). Germline lookup yields CDR1 SGHRS and CDR2 YFSETQ. The V end lost 5 bases, the J end lost 2 bases, and 14 bases lay between the germline ends. This CDR3 region has 14 residues.